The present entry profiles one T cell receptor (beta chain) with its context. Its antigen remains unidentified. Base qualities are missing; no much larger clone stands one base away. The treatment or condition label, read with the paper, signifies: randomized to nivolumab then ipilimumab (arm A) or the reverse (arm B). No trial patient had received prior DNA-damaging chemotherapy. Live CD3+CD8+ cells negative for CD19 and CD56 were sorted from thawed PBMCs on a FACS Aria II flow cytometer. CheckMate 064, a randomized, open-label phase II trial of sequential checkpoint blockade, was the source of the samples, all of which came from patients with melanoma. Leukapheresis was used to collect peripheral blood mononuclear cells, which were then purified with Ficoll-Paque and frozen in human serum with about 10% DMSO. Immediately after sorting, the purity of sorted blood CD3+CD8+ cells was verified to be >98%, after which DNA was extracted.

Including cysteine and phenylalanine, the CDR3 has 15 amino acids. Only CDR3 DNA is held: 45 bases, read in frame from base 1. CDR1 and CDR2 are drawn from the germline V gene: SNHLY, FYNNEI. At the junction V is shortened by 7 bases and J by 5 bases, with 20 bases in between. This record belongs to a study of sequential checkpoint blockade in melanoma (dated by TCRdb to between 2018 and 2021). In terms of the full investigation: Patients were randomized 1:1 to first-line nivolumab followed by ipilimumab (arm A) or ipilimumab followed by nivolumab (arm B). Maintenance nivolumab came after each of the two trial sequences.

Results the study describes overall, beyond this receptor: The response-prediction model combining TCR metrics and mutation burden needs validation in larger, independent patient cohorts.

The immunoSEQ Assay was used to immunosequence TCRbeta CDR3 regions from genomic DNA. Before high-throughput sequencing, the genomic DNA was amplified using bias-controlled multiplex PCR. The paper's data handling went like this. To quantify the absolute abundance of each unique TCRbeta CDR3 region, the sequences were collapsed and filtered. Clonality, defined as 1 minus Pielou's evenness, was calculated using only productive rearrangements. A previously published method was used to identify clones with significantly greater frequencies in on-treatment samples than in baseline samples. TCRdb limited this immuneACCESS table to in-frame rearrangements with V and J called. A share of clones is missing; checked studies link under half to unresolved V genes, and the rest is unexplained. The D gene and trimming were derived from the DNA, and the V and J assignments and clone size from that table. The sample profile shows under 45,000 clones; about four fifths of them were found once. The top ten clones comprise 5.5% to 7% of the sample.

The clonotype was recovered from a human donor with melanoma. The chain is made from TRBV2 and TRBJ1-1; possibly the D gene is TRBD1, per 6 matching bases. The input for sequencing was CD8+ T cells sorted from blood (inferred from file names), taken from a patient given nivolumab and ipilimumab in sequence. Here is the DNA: TGTGCCAGCATTACCAGGGGCAAGTCGGGAACTGAAGCTTTCTTT. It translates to CASITRGKSGTEAFF.